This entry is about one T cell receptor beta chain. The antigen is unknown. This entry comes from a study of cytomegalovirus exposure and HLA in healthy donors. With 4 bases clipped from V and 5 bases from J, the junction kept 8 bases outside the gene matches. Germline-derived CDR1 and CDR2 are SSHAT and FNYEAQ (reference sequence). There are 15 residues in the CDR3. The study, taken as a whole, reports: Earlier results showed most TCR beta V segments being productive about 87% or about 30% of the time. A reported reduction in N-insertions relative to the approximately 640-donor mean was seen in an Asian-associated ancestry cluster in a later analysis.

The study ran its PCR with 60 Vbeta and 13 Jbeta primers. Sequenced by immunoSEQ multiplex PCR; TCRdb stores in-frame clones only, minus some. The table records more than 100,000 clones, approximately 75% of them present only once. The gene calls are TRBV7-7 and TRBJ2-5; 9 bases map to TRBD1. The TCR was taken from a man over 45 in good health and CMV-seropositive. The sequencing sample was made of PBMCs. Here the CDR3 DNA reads TGTGCCAGCAGCTCCGACAGGGGGACTGGGGAGACCCAGTACTTC. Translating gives CASSSDRGTGETQYF.